The 28 T cell receptor beta chains presented below share a single source sample, sequenced in a study of T cell responses to AZD1222 COVID-19 vaccine (dated by TCRdb to the early 2020s). This specimen's time point label, per the study, means: baseline before first vaccination. The library was made by the immunoSEQ multiplex PCR assay. Sourced from immuneACCESS, this table was stored by TCRdb with only in-frame sequences that have V and J called. A share of the clones is absent; for the studies checked, an unresolved V gene accounts for under half, and the remainder has no known explanation. Here the sample has about 110,000 clones; around 94% occur a single time. Of the sample, around 2% falls within the top ten clones. This sample comprised peripheral blood, obtained on day 0 of AZD1222 vaccination. The receptors come from an adult in good health.

V usage is TRBV4-1 and J usage is TRBJ1-2; the D is unclear. V shed 0 bases and J shed 2 bases, with 7 bases lying between them. Germline V lookup: CDR1 MGHRA, CDR2 YSYEKL. The CDR3 extends over 14 amino acids. The CDR3 loop is CASSQETGNYGYTF. CDR3 coding DNA: TGCGCCAGCAGCCAAGAAACGGGGAACTATGGCTACACCTTC.

The chain employs TRBV11-3 and TRBJ1-6; 9 positions match TRBD1. Per the germline V gene, CDR1 is SGHNT and CDR2 is YENEEA. The V and J ends lost 2 bases and 7 bases, in that order; junction bases with no gene match: 3. This CDR3 contains 15 residues. CDR3 in DNA: TGTGCCAGCAGCTTACAACAGGGGGCGAATTCACCCCTCCACTTT. This encodes CASSLQQGANSPLHF.

For the CDR3, the DNA is TGTGCCAGCAGCACCCCCCAGGGGCACGAGCAGTACTTC. Translated, it gives CASSTPQGHEQYF. The rearrangement links TRBV7-9 to TRBJ2-7; TRBD1 is a possible D gene (6 bases). CDR3 length equals 13 residues. Germline CDR1 SEHNR, CDR2 FQNEAQ (reference sequence). V lost 5 bases and J lost 5, with 13 bases in between.

The CDR3 coding sequence is TGTGCCAGCAATTCTTATGGGCCCTACGAGCAGTACTTC. The encoded protein is CASNSYGPYEQYF. The rearrangement links TRBV6-5 to TRBJ2-7; D remains ambiguous. The CDR3 spans 13 residues. Per the germline V gene, CDR1 is MNHEY and CDR2 is SVGAGI. The ends were cut back, 7 bases at V and 2 bases at J, with 12 bases in the middle.

The chain has TRBV6-2 or TRBV6-3 and TRBJ2-1; 9 bases fit TRBD2. CDR3 length equals 17 residues. The germline gives CDR1 MNHEY, CDR2 SVGEGT. The junction had 15 bases not matched to a gene; V was cut back by 6 bases and J by 6 bases. The CDR3 region is CASSRPAGGGRPNEQFF. In DNA, the CDR3 is TGTGCCAGCAGCCGACCCGCGGGAGGGGGGCGGCCCAATGAGCAGTTCTTC.

This chain connects TRBV3-1 (or the pseudogene TRBV3-2) to TRBJ1-2, with 8 bases that match TRBD1. This CDR3 spans 15 amino acids. Trimming took 4 bases from V and 1 from J; bases not matched to a gene: 5. Looked up from germline, CDR1 is LGHDT and CDR2 is YNNKEL (reference sequence). CDR3 nucleotides: TGTGCCAGCAGCCTCGGGACAGGTGTTAACTATGGCTACACCTTC. It specifies CASSLGTGVNYGYTF.

This rearrangement joins TRBV5-8 to TRBJ1-5; D gene ambiguous. The V and J ends lost 4 bases and 5 bases respectively, with 7 bases between them. CDR1 is SGHTS, CDR2 YDEGEE, per germline. The CDR3 extends over 12 amino acids. CDR3 residues: CASSMMHQPQHF. The CDR3 nucleotides read TGTGCCAGCAGCATGATGCATCAGCCCCAGCATTTT.

This sequence joins TRBV20-1 and TRBJ2-1, with D possibly being TRBD2 (6 bases). The germline V gene has CDR1 DFQATT and CDR2 SNEGSKA (reference sequence). The V end was cut by 3 bases, the J end by 0 bases, with 15 bases between. The CDR3 contains 16 residues. The CDR3 nucleotides are TGCAGTGCTAGTAGGGGAGGCCCAAGCTCCTACAATGAGCAGTTCTTC. The encoded protein is CSASRGGPSSYNEQFF.

The chain couples TRBV29-1 to TRBJ2-3; D may match TRBD1 or TRBD2 (5 bases each). The CDR3 sequence is 13 residues long. Germline loops: CDR1 SQVTM, CDR2 ANQGSEA. V lost 3 bases, J lost 4 bases, and 11 bases lay in between. This CDR3 reads CSVDLTGPDTQYF. The CDR3 DNA reads TGCAGCGTTGATTTAACGGGACCAGATACGCAGTATTTT.

V usage is TRBV28 and J usage is TRBJ2-1; D is ambiguous. CDR3 length equals 12 residues. The germline V gene encodes CDR1 MDHEN and CDR2 SYDVKM. V lost 4 bases, J lost 11 bases, and 12 bases lay in between. CDR3 in DNA: TGTGCCAGCAGTTCCCCCTCGCAGAAGCAGTTCTTC. This encodes CASSSPSQKQFF.

The chain's CDR3 is CASSHNTGTEINSPLHF. CDR3 DNA sequence: TGCGCCAGCAGCCATAACACCGGGACAGAGATTAATTCACCCCTCCACTTT. This chain joins TRBV4-1 and TRBJ1-6, with 7 bases matching TRBD1. Trimming at V came to 3 bases and at J to 6 bases, leaving 11 bases not matched to a gene. CDR1 is MGHRA, CDR2 YSYEKL, per germline. This CDR3 contains 17 residues.

The CDR3 here is CASSAAPNTEAFF. CDR3 DNA: TGTGCCAGCAGTGCGGCACCTAACACTGAAGCTTTCTTT. The chain combines TRBV2 with TRBJ1-1; D gene uncertain. The V end was cut by 4 bases, the J end by 2 bases, with 8 bases between. The CDR3 is 13 residues long. Germline CDR1 and CDR2: SNHLY and FYNNEI.

This clone has a single count. This chain uses TRBV6-5 with TRBJ2-7; D uncertain. In germline, CDR1 is MNHEY, CDR2 SVGAGI. The V gene lost 1 base and the J gene lost 2 bases, with 12 bases spanning the gap. This CDR3 has 15 amino acids. As DNA, the CDR3 is TGTGCCAGCAGTTACTTTGCCACCGCGGCCTACGAGCAGTACTTC. Translated: CASSYFATAAYEQYF.

V gene TRBV6-2 or TRBV6-3 combines with J gene TRBJ2-7; D unclear. V was pared by 4 bases and J by 2 bases, with 6 bases between. CDR3 length equals 12 residues. Per germline, CDR1 MNHEY and CDR2 SVGEGT. CDR3 sequence reads: CASSFRPYEQYF. The CDR3, as DNA: TGTGCCAGCAGTTTCCGGCCCTACGAGCAGTACTTC.

This chain uses TRBV6-1 with TRBJ1-1, with D unclear. V was trimmed by 0 bases and J by 8 bases, leaving 16 bases between them. The germline V gene has CDR1 MNHNS and CDR2 SASEGT. CDR3 length equals 15 residues. The CDR3 region has the DNA TGTGCCAGCAGTGAAGCGCCGCGGCAGCCTGAAGAAGCTTTCTTT. It encodes CASSEAPRQPEEAFF.

The chain links TRBV15 to TRBJ1-1; tentative D call: TRBD1 (5 bases). Trimming shortened V by 0 bases and J by 0 bases, and 11 bases separated the two germline ends. CDR1 and CDR2 from the germline V gene are LNHNV and YYDKDF (reference sequence). The CDR3 is 16 residues long. The CDR3 is CATSRDMYRMNTEAFF. The DNA for the CDR3 is TGTGCCACCAGCAGAGATATGTACAGGATGAACACTGAAGCTTTCTTT.

This clone turned up a few times. The sample contains more than one DNA sequence encoding this CDR3. The DNA of the CDR3 is TGTGCCAGCAGCCGGGGACAGGTTAATGAAAAACTGTTTTTT. Translating gives CASSRGQVNEKLFF. The chain joins TRBV28 to TRBJ1-4; the match to TRBD1 covers 8 bases. Germline V gives CDR1 MDHEN, CDR2 SYDVKM. V dropped 6 bases and J dropped 4; count of bases not matched to a gene: 4. There are 14 residues in the CDR3. Drawing the rest from reference TRBV28 and TRBJ1-4, the complete variable domain is DVKVTQSSRYLVKRTGEKVFLECVQDMDHENMFWYRQDPGLGLRLIYFSYDVKMKEKGDIPEGYSVSREKKERFSLILESASTNQTSMYLCASSRGQVNEKLFFGSGTQLSVL.

V usage is TRBV25-1 and J usage is TRBJ1-1; 12 positions match TRBD1. The CDR3 runs to 15 residues. Unmatched junction bases numbered 13, after V lost 3 bases and J lost 14 bases. Germline-derived CDR1 and CDR2 are MGHDK and SYGVNS. In DNA form, the CDR3 reads TGTGCCAGCAGTGACCCCGGGACAGGGGGCGCGTATCCATTCTTT. Protein: CASSDPGTGGAYPFF.

V gene TRBV4-1 combines with J gene TRBJ2-7, with no clear D. The germline V gene has CDR1 MGHRA and CDR2 YSYEKL. The CDR3 totals 13 residues. Trimming took 2 bases from V and 2 from J, leaving 7 bases between them. CDR3 DNA sequence: TGCGCCAGCAGCCAAACTGTGCCCTACGAGCAGTACTTC. Its protein product is CASSQTVPYEQYF.

V gene TRBV20-1 combines with J gene TRBJ1-3; D is perhaps TRBD1 (5 bases). The CDR3 is made up of 14 amino acids. The V and J ends lost 3 bases and 0 bases respectively, with 9 bases between them. Germline CDR1 DFQATT, CDR2 SNEGSKA (reference sequence). CDR3: CSASPGGSGNTIYF. The CDR3 region has the DNA TGCAGTGCTAGTCCGGGGGGCTCTGGAAACACCATATATTTT.

This clone has a single count. DNA for the CDR3: TGTGCCAGCAGCTTGACGGACAGGGGGCACTATAACTATGGCTACACCTTC. This translates into CASSLTDRGHYNYGYTF. The rearrangement joins TRBV5-5 to TRBJ1-2; 11 bases agree with TRBD1. V lost 1 base to trimming and J lost 1 base; unmatched junction nucleotides: 6. Germline CDR1 is SGHKS and CDR2 is YYEKEE (reference sequence). This CDR3 has 17 residues.

The chain combines TRBV9 with TRBJ2-7; D is ambiguous. Trimming cost V 2 bases and J 5 bases, with 17 bases left between them. Germline V gene sequence: CDR1 SGDLS, CDR2 YYNGEE. The CDR3 is 15 residues long. CDR3 DNA sequence: TGTGCCAGCAGCGTCGAGACATTTACTTCGGACGAGCAGTACTTC. The encoded protein is CASSVETFTSDEQYF.

The chain combines TRBV9 with TRBJ1-2, with a weak D call TRBD1 (5 bases). V lost 7 bases and J 4 bases, leaving 11 bases between the germline ends. Germline V gene sequence: CDR1 SGDLS, CDR2 YYNGEE. This CDR3 is built from 12 residues. CDR3 amino acids: CASSGTSYGYTF. CDR3 bases: TGTGCCAGCTCCGGGACGAGCTATGGCTACACCTTC.

The genes are TRBV28 and TRBJ1-2; possible D gene TRBD1, 5 bases. V lost 4 bases, J lost 1 base, and 13 bases lay in between. The germline V gene has CDR1 MDHEN and CDR2 SYDVKM. This CDR3 spans 15 amino acids. CDR3 in amino acids: CASSSLGQGNYGYTF. The CDR3, as DNA: TGTGCCAGCAGTTCCCTAGGGCAGGGTAACTATGGCTACACCTTC.

The chain has TRBV25-1 and TRBJ1-2; 9 bases are shared with TRBD1. Germline-derived CDR1 and CDR2 are MGHDK and SYGVNS. The V gene end was trimmed by 3 bases and the J gene end by 1 base; junction bases not matched to a gene: 3. The CDR3 consists of 15 residues. The CDR3 spells CASSDPGQGNYGYTF. DNA for the CDR3: TGTGCCAGCAGTGACCCGGGACAGGGTAACTATGGCTACACCTTC.

The chain employs TRBV7-2 and TRBJ1-2, with 7 bases that match TRBD1. V shed 4 bases, J shed 8 bases, and the junction held 7 bases outside the gene matches. The germline V gene encodes CDR1 SGHTA and CDR2 FQGNSA. The CDR3 has 13 residues. CDR3 sequence: CASSSNDREGYTF. CDR3 bases: TGTGCCAGCAGCTCGAACGACAGGGAAGGCTACACCTTC.

J is TRBJ2-1 and V is TRBV7-9; D unresolved. With 5 bases removed from V and 4 bases from J, the gap between germline ends came to 12 bases. This CDR3 spans 14 amino acids. The germline CDR1 and CDR2 sequences are SEHNR and FQNEAQ (reference sequence). The DNA for the CDR3 is TGTGCCAGCAGCGACGCCGGGCGGTACAATGAGCAGTTCTTC. This gives the protein CASSDAGRYNEQFF.

J is TRBJ2-7 and V is TRBV12-3 or TRBV12-4; no firm D call. The CDR3 sequence is 11 residues long. The V end lost 3 bases, the J end lost 6 bases, and 6 bases lay between the germline ends. The CDR3 is CASSFGVEQYF. The CDR3 DNA is TGTGCCAGCAGTTTTGGGGTCGAGCAGTACTTC.